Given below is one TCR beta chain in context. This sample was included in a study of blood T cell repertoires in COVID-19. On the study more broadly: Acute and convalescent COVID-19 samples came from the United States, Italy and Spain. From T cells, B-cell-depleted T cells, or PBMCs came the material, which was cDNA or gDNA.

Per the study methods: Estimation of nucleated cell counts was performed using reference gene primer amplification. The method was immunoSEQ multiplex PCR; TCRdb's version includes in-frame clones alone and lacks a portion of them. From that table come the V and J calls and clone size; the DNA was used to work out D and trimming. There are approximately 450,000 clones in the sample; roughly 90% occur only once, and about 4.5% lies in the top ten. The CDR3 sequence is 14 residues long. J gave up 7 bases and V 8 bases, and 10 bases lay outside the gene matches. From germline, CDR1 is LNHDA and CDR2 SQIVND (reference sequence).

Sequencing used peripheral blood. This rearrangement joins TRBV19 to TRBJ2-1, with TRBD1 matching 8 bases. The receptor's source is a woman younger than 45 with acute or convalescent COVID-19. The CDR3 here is CASPPGQVLNEQFF. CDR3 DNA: TGTGCCAGTCCGCCGGGACAGGTCTTAAATGAGCAGTTCTTC.